A selection of T cell receptor beta chains follows, all from one sample in a study of cytomegalovirus exposure and HLA in healthy donors. TCRdb's table, derived via immunoSEQ multiplex PCR, lists solely in-frame clones and lacks some. The sample consists of around 130,000 clones, over 8.5% of them appearing once. Sequenced input: PBMCs. The receptors here all came from a woman aged 40 to 55 in good health and CMV-seropositive. Both conserved end residues are part of each CDR3. A D gene is named only where the DNA matches it firmly. Size values are once, few and many counts, or a class for expanded clones, and some rows have none.

length	V	D	J	size	DNA	CDR3
16	TRBV14	NA	TRBJ2-6	NA	TGTGCCAGCAGCCATCCAGGTCTCTCTGGGGCCAACGTCCTGACTTTC	CASSHPGLSGANVLTF
18	TRBV27	TRBD2	TRBJ2-1	few	TGTGCCAGCAGTCTCACTAGCGGGGCGACGAGCTCCTACAATGAGCAGTTCTTC	CASSLTSGATSSYNEQFF
15	TRBV18	TRBD2	TRBJ2-1	NA	TGTGCCAGCTCCTCCGGGACTAGCGGGGTTAATGAGCAGTTCTTC	CASSSGTSGVNEQFF
12	TRBV7-2	NA	TRBJ1-1	few	TGTGCCAGCCGGAATCAGGGTGCTGAAGCTTTCTTT	CASRNQGAEAFF
17	TRBV14	NA	TRBJ1-6	few	TGTGCCAGCAGCCAAGCGGAGGGCAGCTCCTATAATTCACCCCTCCACTTT	CASSQAEGSSYNSPLHF
13	TRBV10-3	NA	TRBJ2-3	NA	TGTGCCATCAGTGAACAGAGCACAGATACGCAGTATTTT	CAISEQSTDTQYF
14	TRBV9	NA	TRBJ2-1	NA	TGTGCCAGCAGCGTAGTAGGACAGAACAATGAGCAGTTCTTC	CASSVVGQNNEQFF
14	TRBV27	NA	TRBJ2-7	NA	TGTGCCAGCAGTTTAGGGGCAAACTTAGGCGAGCAGTACTTC	CASSLGANLGEQYF
15	TRBV6-5	NA	TRBJ1-4	NA	TGTGCCAGCAGTTACTCAACCACGGCTAATGAAAAACTGTTTTTT	CASSYSTTANEKLFF
13	TRBV29-1	NA	TRBJ1-5	few	TGCAGCGTTGAGCGGACAGGCAATCAGCCCCAGCATTTT	CSVERTGNQPQHF
16	TRBV5-1	TRBD1	TRBJ1-4	few	TGCGCCAGCAGCTTGCCCTCCGGGACAGGGAATGAAAAACTGTTTTTT	CASSLPSGTGNEKLFF
14	TRBV11-2	NA	TRBJ2-2	few	TGTGCCAGCAGGGCAGTCGGGAGCGCCGGGGAGCTGTTTTTT	CASRAVGSAGELFF
13	TRBV28	NA	TRBJ1-2	NA	TGTGCCAGCAGTTCATCACCACTACAGGGCCCCACCTTC	CASSSSPLQGPTF
16	TRBV4-1	TRBD2	TRBJ2-5	NA	TGCGCCAGCAGCCCGTTCTTTACTAGCGGGGAGGAGACCCAGTACTTC	CASSPFFTSGEETQYF
17	TRBV5-6	TRBD2	TRBJ2-3	few	TGTGCCAGCAGTCCCGGGACTAGCGGGGGGAGCACAGATACGCAGTATTTT	CASSPGTSGGSTDTQYF
15	TRBV5-6	TRBD1	TRBJ2-7	NA	TGTGCCAGCAGCTTCCGGGACAGATTCTCCTACGAGCAGTACTTC	CASSFRDRFSYEQYF
14	TRBV7-6	NA	TRBJ1-1	NA	TGTGCCAGCAGCTTAGTGGGGGGTAGCACTGAAGCTTTCTTT	CASSLVGGSTEAFF
14	TRBV11-3	NA	TRBJ2-3	NA	TGTGCCAGCAGCTTAACCCAGGGTGGGGATACGCAGTATTTT	CASSLTQGGDTQYF
16	TRBV7-9	NA	TRBJ1-1	NA	TGTGCCAGCAGCCTCGAGGAGCGGGGGTTTATGGGCGAAGCTTTCTTT	CASSLEERGFMGEAFF
13	TRBV6-6	NA	TRBJ1-1	many	TGTGCCAGCAGTTACTATGGCGGCACTGAAGCTTTCTTT	CASSYYGGTEAFF
16	TRBV4-2	NA	TRBJ1-2	few	TGTGCCAGCAGCCAAGAGAGGGGCAGACAGGCGTATGGCTACACCTTC	CASSQERGRQAYGYTF
15	TRBV6-1	NA	TRBJ1-2	few	TGTGCCAGCAGTCCCCACCCAGGGCAGTTATATGGCTACACCTTC	CASSPHPGQLYGYTF
12	TRBV28	NA	TRBJ2-2	few	TGTGCCAGCAGTCCCCGCAGCGGGGAGCTGTTTTTT	CASSPRSGELFF
16	TRBV5-4	TRBD1	TRBJ2-2	few	TGTGCCAGCAGCTTGGGACAGGGAATTGCCACCGGGGAGCTGTTTTTT	CASSLGQGIATGELFF
13	TRBV18	NA	TRBJ2-7	NA	TGTGCCAGCCCTCACCAAGGAGTCTACGAGCAGTACTTC	CASPHQGVYEQYF
12	TRBV28	NA	TRBJ1-1	few	TGTGCCACCCGGACAGCGAACACTGAAGCTTTCTTT	CATRTANTEAFF
13	TRBV30	NA	TRBJ1-2	few	TGTGCCTGGAGTGTGGGAGGTTTCGGTGGCTACACCTTC	CAWSVGGFGGYTF
17	TRBV7-6	TRBD1	TRBJ2-7	NA	TGTGCCAGCAGCTCGGTTGGGTTGGGACAGGGCCCCTACGAGCAGTACTTC	CASSSVGLGQGPYEQYF
15	TRBV25-1	TRBD2	TRBJ2-1	NA	TGTGCCAGCAGTGAACAGCGGGGCTCCTACAATGAGCAGTTCTTC	CASSEQRGSYNEQFF
14	TRBV30	NA	TRBJ1-2	few	TGTGCCTGGATTCCAGGGGAACCTAACTATGGCTACACCTTC	CAWIPGEPNYGYTF
14	TRBV19	TRBD2	TRBJ2-2	NA	TGTGCCAGTAACGGGAGGGTGGACACCGGGGAGCTGTTTTTT	CASNGRVDTGELFF
14	TRBV19	NA	TRBJ2-7	few	TGTGCCAGTAGTATAAAGCCCAGGGACTACGAGCAGTACTTC	CASSIKPRDYEQYF
16	TRBV28	NA	TRBJ1-4	NA	TGTGCCAGCACCCAACCTTGGGGGGGCAGGTCCGAAAAACTGTTTTTT	CASTQPWGGRSEKLFF
15	TRBV19	TRBD2	TRBJ2-7	NA	TGTGCCAGTAGTATAGGGGGAGGGCAGGACTACGAGCAGTACTTC	CASSIGGGQDYEQYF
16	TRBV6-4	NA	TRBJ2-1	few	TGTGCCAGCAGTGACTCCGCCAGGGAAAGCTACAATGAGCAGTTCTTC	CASSDSARESYNEQFF
14	TRBV6-1	NA	TRBJ1-1	NA	TGTGCCAGCAGTGAATGGGGGCTAAACACTGAAGCTTTCTTT	CASSEWGLNTEAFF
14	TRBV5-1	NA	TRBJ1-1	few	TGCGCCAGCAGCATCCATGGGGGGGTCACTGAAGCTTTCTTT	CASSIHGGVTEAFF
17	TRBV5-6	TRBD2	TRBJ2-7	NA	TGTGCCAGCAGCTTGTCAGCGGCCGGGAGGCTTGGCTACGAGCAGTACTTC	CASSLSAAGRLGYEQYF
13	TRBV6-5	NA	TRBJ1-6	few	TGTGCCAGCAGTTATTCGTATAATTCACCCCTCCACTTT	CASSYSYNSPLHF
18	TRBV4-1	TRBD2	TRBJ2-5	few	TGCGCCAGCAGCCAAGATCGGGGGAGCGGGGGGGCTTTCGAGACCCAGTACTTC	CASSQDRGSGGAFETQYF
14	TRBV7-9	NA	TRBJ1-1	few	TGTGCCAGCAGCTCGACAGGAGCGGGGACTGAAGCTTTCTTT	CASSSTGAGTEAFF
13	TRBV7-7	NA	TRBJ2-5	NA	TGTGCCAGCAGCCCGACTAGAGGGGAAACCCAGTACTTC	CASSPTRGETQYF
14	TRBV5-1	TRBD2	TRBJ2-5	NA	TGCGCCAGCAGCCCCCTCGGGGGGGCCTCGACCCAGTACTTC	CASSPLGGASTQYF
19	TRBV7-4	NA	TRBJ2-1	NA	TGTGCCAGCAGCCACCCATGTAAAAGACTAACAAAATTACTGAATGAGCAGTTCTTC	CASSHPCKRLTKLLNEQFF
15	TRBV6-5	NA	TRBJ1-5	NA	TGTGCCAGCAGTGTTACAGGAGATAGCAATCAGCCCCAGCATTTT	CASSVTGDSNQPQHF
14	TRBV6-5	NA	TRBJ1-2	NA	TGTGCCAGCAGTTACTTCGGCCGGGGTGAGGGCTACACCTTC	CASSYFGRGEGYTF
15	TRBV5-1	NA	TRBJ2-6	few	TGCGCCAGCAGCGATCACAGGGCTGGGGCCAACGTCCTGACTTTC	CASSDHRAGANVLTF
16	TRBV6-4	NA	TRBJ2-1	NA	TGTGCCAGCAGTGACTCGAGGGGGGGGCCGACGTCCGAGCAGTTCTTC	CASSDSRGGPTSEQFF
15	TRBV7-9	NA	TRBJ1-6	few	TGTGCCAGCAGCCCACCGGGAACTGTAAATTCACCCCTCCACTTT	CASSPPGTVNSPLHF
13	TRBV7-2	NA	TRBJ2-1	NA	TGTGCCAGCAGTTTTCAGGTTCCCAATGAGCAGTTCTTC	CASSFQVPNEQFF
15	TRBV27	NA	TRBJ1-1	few	TGTGCCAGCAGAACAGGTCTTCTCCTGAACACTGAAGCTTTCTTT	CASRTGLLLNTEAFF
15	TRBV27	TRBD1	TRBJ2-2	NA	TGTGCCAGCTCCGGACAGGGGGCATATTTCGGGGAGCTGTTTTTT	CASSGQGAYFGELFF
14	TRBV19	NA	TRBJ1-2	NA	TGTGCCAGTAGTATATGGCCGGGGAACTATGGCTACACCTTC	CASSIWPGNYGYTF
14	TRBV5-1	NA	TRBJ1-5	few	TGCGCCAGCAGCTTGGGGCAAACAAATCAGCCCCAGCATTTT	CASSLGQTNQPQHF
13	TRBV6-5	NA	TRBJ1-2	NA	TGTGCCAGCGGGGCGGGGGGCTATGTTGGCTACACCTTC	CASGAGGYVGYTF
11	TRBV7-9	NA	TRBJ2-5	NA	TGTGCCAGCAGCCCTTCGGAGACCCAGTACTTC	CASSPSETQYF
14	TRBV6-5	NA	TRBJ2-5	few	TGTGCCAGCAGTTGGAGGGCTGAGCAAGAGACCCAGTACTTC	CASSWRAEQETQYF
12	TRBV11-1	NA	TRBJ1-2	NA	TGTGCCAGCAGCCGGGCCGGAGGGGGCTACACCTTC	CASSRAGGGYTF
14	TRBV6-1	NA	TRBJ2-3	NA	TGTGCCAGCAGTTTCGACAGGCGCACAGATACGCAGTATTTT	CASSFDRRTDTQYF
14	TRBV28	TRBD1	TRBJ2-7	few	TGTGCCAGCAGTTTAGCGGACAGGGGGGTGGAGCAGTACTTC	CASSLADRGVEQYF